This T cell receptor (beta chain) was documented in a study of T cells in Graves' hyperthyroidism and ophthalmopathy. Those with hyperthyroidism were 18 to 65 years old, newly diagnosed, and ill for under 2 months. Template material for amplifying TCR beta CDR3 regions consisted of RNA transcripts. The HTBI set primed first-round TCR CDR3 RT-PCR. One entry per CDR3 protein, called by TCRdb with MiXCR from the multiplex PCR reads. The table shows 600,000 to 900,000 distinct CDR3 sequences, with roughly 15% occurring only once. Overall study results and limits: A model of 13 V-J features distinguished ophthalmopathy from stable hyperthyroidism. Blood also carried most thyroid clonotypes expanded above 0.001.

Note on this clonotype: No antigen is known for it.

This clonotype originated in a man younger than 35 with Graves' hyperthyroidism. The sample taken for sequencing was blood.

The chain's CDR3 is CASRASSGSTGELFF. In DNA form, the CDR3 reads TGTGCCAGCAGAGCCTCTAGCGGGTCGACGGGGGAGCTGTTTTTT. V and J are TRBV12-3 or TRBV12-4 and TRBJ2-2, with 8 bases fitting TRBD2. The CDR3 is 15 residues long. V trimming: 6 bases; J trimming: 8 bases; junction bases outside the gene matches: 11.